Below, 24 T cell receptor beta chains from the same sample are listed, as sequenced in a study of shared clonotypes between healthy human individuals. Measured with immunoSEQ multiplex PCR; TCRdb has only the in-frame clones, and not every one. The profile covers about 2.1 million clones, with just under 95% appearing a single time and about 1.7% taken by the ten largest. Only CD45RO-negative cells positively selected for CCR7 counted as naive CD8 cells, so terminally differentiated effector memory CD45RA+ cells were excluded. The specimen sequenced was naive CD8+ T cells from PBMCs. The source of these receptors is a man between 18 and 29 years old in good health. Some clones in this sample may be carry-over from other donors' samples.

This chain uses TRBV30 with TRBJ1-2, with a weak D call TRBD1 (5 bases). V was cut by 0 bases and J by 8 bases, with 19 bases left in between. Germline assignment: CDR1 GTSNPN and CDR2 SVGIG (reference sequence). The CDR3 extends over 15 amino acids. CDR3 loop: CAWSVRAGTPSGYTF. DNA of the CDR3: TGTGCCTGGAGTGTACGGGCAGGGACCCCCTCGGGCTACACCTTC.

This rearrangement joins TRBV18 to TRBJ2-2; unclear D gene. Trimming shortened V by 2 bases and J by 4 bases, and 17 bases separated the two germline ends. CDR3 length: 17 amino acids. CDR1 KGHSH and CDR2 LQKENI come from the germline V gene. The CDR3: CASSPGNTMTFTGELFF. The CDR3 DNA reads as TGTGCCAGCTCACCAGGCAACACAATGACATTCACCGGGGAGCTGTTTTTT.

The sample holds one count of this clone. The V call is TRBV27, the J call TRBJ2-5; TRBD2 aligns across 7 bases. Trimming cost V 3 bases and J 5 bases; bases outside gene matches: 12. Germline values: CDR1 MNHEY, CDR2 SMNVEV (reference sequence). CDR3 size: 16 residues. Written as DNA, the CDR3 is TGTGCCAGCAGTTTGAGGGAAGTGGGAGGGGTGGAGACCCAGTACTTC. Translation: CASSLREVGGVETQYF.

The CDR3 region is CAWSVLLLEQFF. CDR3 DNA: TGTGCCTGGAGTGTACTCCTACTTGAGCAGTTCTTC. The chain joins TRBV30 to TRBJ2-1; D unclear. This CDR3 is built from 12 residues. Germline lookup yields CDR1 GTSNPN and CDR2 SVGIG (reference sequence). The V gene lost 0 bases and the J gene lost 9 bases, with 9 bases spanning the gap.

The chain carries TRBV11-2 and TRBJ2-5, with TRBD2 as a possible D gene (6 bases). The CDR3 contains 14 residues. Germline lookup yields CDR1 SGHAT and CDR2 FQNNGV. V shed 5 bases and J shed 0 bases, with 10 bases lying between them. The CDR3, as DNA: TGTGCCAGCAGCCTCCGGGACTACCAAGAGACCCAGTACTTC. It encodes CASSLRDYQETQYF.

The J gene is TRBJ2-3, the V gene TRBV29-1, with D perhaps matching TRBD2 (5 bases). CDR3 length: 13 residues. V gave up 4 bases and J gave up 0 bases, with 8 bases separating them. Germline CDR1 reads SQVTM; CDR2 reads ANQGSEA. This CDR3 is CSVAGSSTDTQYF. CDR3 nucleotides: TGCAGCGTTGCTGGGAGCAGCACAGATACGCAGTATTTT.

The V and J genes are TRBV4-2 and TRBJ2-7; 7 bases align to TRBD2. Per germline, CDR1 LGHNA and CDR2 YNFKEQ. The V segment lost 3 bases and the J segment 6 bases; nucleotides outside the gene matches: 11. The CDR3 totals 15 residues. The CDR3 here is CASSHPGLTSGEQYF. The CDR3 DNA reads as TGTGCCAGCAGCCATCCGGGACTAACCTCTGGCGAGCAGTACTTC.

The rearrangement joins TRBV27 to TRBJ2-7; no reliable D call. This CDR3 has 14 amino acids. Between the trimmed V and J ends, which lost 2 bases and 3 bases, there was a span of 11 bases. CDR1 MNHEY and CDR2 SMNVEV come from the germline V gene (reference sequence). The CDR3 loop reads CASSLVNTGYEQYF. For the CDR3, the DNA is TGTGCCAGCAGTTTAGTCAACACCGGCTACGAGCAGTACTTC.

This clone came up once. The chain carries TRBV5-6 and TRBJ1-1; the D gene is possibly TRBD1 (5 bases). CDR1 SGHDT and CDR2 YYEEEE come from the germline V gene. The CDR3 spans 17 residues. Between the trimmed V and J ends, which lost 2 bases and 1 base, there was a span of 18 bases. CDR3 coding DNA: TGTGCCAGCAGCTTCGCCTTAGGGGAGGGCCAGAACACTGAAGCTTTCTTT. Its translation is CASSFALGEGQNTEAFF.

The DNA of the CDR3 is TGTGCCAGCAGCCCGACAGGGTACCCAGATACGCAGTATTTT. This gives the protein CASSPTGYPDTQYF. The chain joins TRBV7-9 to TRBJ2-3, with 7 bases fitting TRBD1. The CDR3 spans 14 residues. Trimming removed 5 bases from V and 4 bases from J; junction bases left unmatched: 6. Germline V gene sequence: CDR1 SEHNR, CDR2 FQNEAQ (reference sequence).

V and J are TRBV4-1 and TRBJ1-4; 7 bases match TRBD1. The CDR3 sequence is 18 residues long. From germline, CDR1 is MGHRA and CDR2 YSYEKL. The trim removed 4 bases at V and 6 bases at J, leaving 17 bases unmatched. CDR3 residues: CASSRTGQSNRGDEKLFF. CDR3 in DNA: TGCGCCAGCAGCCGGACGGGACAGAGTAATAGGGGGGATGAAAAACTGTTTTTT.

This clone was observed a single time. The gene calls are TRBV28 and TRBJ2-2; D is unclear. Looked up from germline, CDR1 is MDHEN and CDR2 is SYDVKM. Trimming removed 5 bases at V and 4 bases at J, with 11 bases between. The CDR3 is 14 residues long. The CDR3 loop reads CASSLERGTGELFF. The CDR3 coding sequence is TGTGCCAGCAGTCTAGAGAGAGGCACCGGGGAGCTGTTTTTT.

The chain employs TRBV28 and TRBJ2-1; 10 bases align to TRBD1. Germline CDR1 is MDHEN and CDR2 is SYDVKM. The CDR3 runs 13 residues. The ends lost 7 bases at V and 4 bases at J; junction bases unmatched: 1. CDR3 in DNA: TGTGCCAGCACGGGACAGGGGTACAATGAGCAGTTCTTC. The encoded protein is CASTGQGYNEQFF.

The chain recombines TRBV2 with TRBJ2-7; the D gene is possibly TRBD1 (6 bases). The CDR3 sequence is 16 residues long. Germline V CDR1 and CDR2: SNHLY, FYNNEI. The V gene lost 6 bases and the J gene lost 0 bases, with 18 bases spanning the gap. CDR3 sequence: CASRGPTGIGSYEQYF. CDR3 sequence (DNA): TGTGCCAGCAGGGGCCCGACAGGCATAGGCTCCTACGAGCAGTACTTC.

The chain uses TRBV7-9 and TRBJ2-3; 7 nucleotides match TRBD2. The V gene end was trimmed by 10 bases and the J gene end by 4 bases; junction bases not matched to a gene: 11. Per germline, CDR1 SEHNR and CDR2 FQNEAQ (reference sequence). The CDR3 sequence is 14 residues long. The CDR3 loop reads CAIHIAGAADTQYF. As DNA, the CDR3 is TGTGCCATCCATATCGCGGGAGCGGCAGATACGCAGTATTTT.

As regards this clone: The sample has other DNA sequences that encode this CDR3 too. The V gene is TRBV28, the J gene TRBJ2-7; 12 bases are shared with TRBD2. The CDR3 length is 15 residues. Germline V lookup: CDR1 MDHEN, CDR2 SYDVKM. Trimming removed 5 bases from V and 7 bases from J; junction bases left unmatched: 9. The CDR3 bases are TGTGCCAGCAGTCCTCTAGCGGGAGGGTCGGGGGAGCAGTACTTC. The encoded protein is CASSPLAGGSGEQYF. The variable domain in full, completed from reference TRBV28 and TRBJ2-7, reads DVKVTQSSRYLVKRTGEKVFLECVQDMDHENMFWYRQDPGLGLRLIYFSYDVKMKEKGDIPEGYSVSREKKERFSLILESASTNQTSMYLCASSPLAGGSGEQYFGPGTRLTVT.

V is TRBV7-2 and J is TRBJ2-1; D is unclear. V shed 5 bases and J shed 2 bases, with 13 bases lying between them. This CDR3 has 15 residues. Germline CDR1 and CDR2: SGHTA and FQGNSA. This chain's CDR3 is CASSPGRYTYNEQFF. The CDR3 bases are TGTGCCAGCAGCCCAGGACGGTATACCTACAATGAGCAGTTCTTC.

The chain recombines TRBV4-3 with TRBJ2-1, with 7 nucleotides matching TRBD2. This CDR3 comprises 16 residues. Germline V gene sequence: CDR1 LGHNA, CDR2 YSLEER. V gave up 5 bases and J gave up 8 bases; unmatched junction bases: 15. CDR3 in amino acids: CASSAGASGGSDEQFF. CDR3 nucleotides: TGCGCCAGCAGCGCTGGGGCCTCGGGGGGTAGCGATGAGCAGTTCTTC.

This chain joins TRBV25-1 and TRBJ2-7; 8 bases agree with TRBD1. Looked up from germline, CDR1 is MGHDK and CDR2 is SYGVNS. The CDR3 runs 14 residues. Trimming cost V 5 bases and J 2 bases; bases outside gene matches: 5. The CDR3 nucleotides read TGTGCCAGCAGTCTCGGGACAGGACCCTACGAGCAGTACTTC. Residues: CASSLGTGPYEQYF.

The V gene is TRBV4-3, the J gene TRBJ2-7, with TRBD2 matching over 8 bases. This CDR3 has 16 amino acids. CDR1 and CDR2 (germline): LGHNA, YSLEER. The V segment lost 0 bases and the J segment 2 bases; nucleotides outside the gene matches: 6. CDR3 nucleotide sequence: TGCGCCAGCAGCCAAGATTCCACTAGCGGAGCCTACGAGCAGTACTTC. Its protein is CASSQDSTSGAYEQYF.

This chain links TRBV6-5 with TRBJ1-2; D gene uncertain. CDR1 and CDR2 (germline): MNHEY, SVGAGI. The length of the CDR3 is 14 residues. V dropped 5 bases and J dropped 1 base, with 11 bases sitting between them. In nucleotides, the CDR3 is TGTGCCAGCAGTCCTGGAGATATTAACTATGGCTACACCTTC. Protein product: CASSPGDINYGYTF.

The chain links TRBV10-1 to TRBJ2-1, with 7 positions matching TRBD1. V lost 4 bases and J lost 4; bases outside the gene matches: 16. There are 18 residues in the CDR3. The germline gives CDR1 WNHNN, CDR2 SYGVQD (reference sequence). CDR3 sequence (DNA): TGCGCCAGCAGTGGAAGGACAGGCTTCTCGGCGGGTTACAATGAGCAGTTCTTC. Residues: CASSGRTGFSAGYNEQFF.

The V call is TRBV7-9, the J call TRBJ2-7; no reliable D call. V dropped 6 bases and J dropped 6 bases, with 9 bases sitting between them. Germline V lookup: CDR1 SEHNR, CDR2 FQNEAQ (reference sequence). The CDR3 covers 11 residues. CDR3 sequence reads: CASSSGFEQYF. CDR3 in DNA: TGTGCCAGCAGTTCCGGTTTCGAGCAGTACTTC.

CDR3 nucleotide sequence: TGTGCCAGTAGTGTACTTGGGGGAGATACGCAGTATTTT. This gives the protein CASSVLGGDTQYF. The chain employs TRBV19 and TRBJ2-3; TRBD1 or TRBD2 may be the D gene (5 bases each). V lost 5 bases to trimming and J lost 5 bases, with 11 bases between them. The germline V gene has CDR1 LNHDA and CDR2 SQIVND (reference sequence). This CDR3 is built from 13 residues.